This TCR beta chain came from a study of CD8+CD57+ T cells in acquired aplastic anemia. Study information: DNA from sorted CD4+ and CD8+ cells averaged roughly 3.2 ug.

Trimming took off 3 bases at V and 7 bases at J, with 19 bases between the two ends. The CDR3 sequence is 14 residues long. CDR1 and CDR2 from the germline V gene are DFQATT and SNEGSKA (reference sequence). Study-wide results and limits: There were about 27 CD8+ CDR3 sequences that occurred in both patients and controls. No significant difference in CD8+ Simpson's diversity was found between patients and controls.

The template used for profiling TCR beta VDJ and CDR3 was genomic DNA. TCRdb re-called the reads with MiXCR, one entry per CDR3 protein. Of about 190,000 distinct CDR3 sequences in the sample, around 65% are singletons; the top ten hold under 60%. Notes on this clonotype: The antigen is unknown.

The chain is built from TRBV20-1 and TRBJ2-7; the D gene is possibly TRBD1 (5 bases). The clonotype originates from a human donor with severe aplastic anemia or a healthy control (not recorded which). Sequences were obtained from sorted CD4+, CD8+, or CD8+CD57+ T cells (not recorded which) from PBMCs. CDR3 protein: CSASRQLAVWEQYF. CDR3 DNA: TGCAGTGCTAGCAGACAGCTCGCGGTTTGGGAGCAGTACTTC.